The rows below give T cell receptor beta chains drawn from one sample of a study of beta chain features in type 1 diabetes. Sequencing was performed with immunoSEQ multiplex PCR; in TCRdb, only in-frame clones are kept and a portion is missing. The table records hundreds of thousands of clones, over 65% of them present only once. The sequencing sample was made of naive CD4+ T cells from blood. The receptor source for this set is a man aged 30 to 39 in good health. Both conserved end residues are part of each CDR3. The D gene is left open where the match is weak. The listing skips clone size in some rows; elsewhere it reads once, few, many or a size class.

V	size	J	D	DNA	CDR3
TRBV4-3	.	TRBJ2-1	TRBD2	TGCGCCAGCAGCCAAGATCTAGCTAGCGGCTACAATGAGCAGTTCTTC	CASSQDLASGYNEQFF
TRBV9	once	TRBJ2-1	.	TGTGCCAGCAGCGTAAGCCATGAGCAGTTCTTC	CASSVSHEQFF
TRBV14	.	TRBJ1-1	.	TGTGCCAGCAGCCAAGATGGTCTGCACATCTGGACTGAAGCTTTCTTT	CASSQDGLHIWTEAFF
TRBV30	.	TRBJ2-1	.	TGTGCCTGGAGAAGGTCCAGCTCCTACAATGAGCAGTTCTTC	CAWRRSSSYNEQFF
TRBV14	.	TRBJ2-7	.	TGTGCCAGCAGCCAAGGTTTCGGGCAAGTTCCCTACGAGCAGTACTTC	CASSQGFGQVPYEQYF
TRBV4-1	once	TRBJ1-2	.	TGCGCCAGCAGCCAAGTCGGCAGGTCGGACTACACCTTC	CASSQVGRSDYTF
TRBV14	.	TRBJ2-1	TRBD2	TGTGCCAGCAGCCCGGGGACTAGCGGGATGGGGAAGCAGTTCTTC	CASSPGTSGMGKQFF
TRBV29-1	few	TRBJ2-7	TRBD2	TGCAGCGTGGCCCTAGCGGGAGTTGGGGACGAGCAGTACTTC	CSVALAGVGDEQYF
TRBV5-1	.	TRBJ2-1	TRBD2	TGCGCCAGCAGCCTCAGACTAGCGGGAGGGAAAACCGAGCAGTTCTTC	CASSLRLAGGKTEQFF
TRBV19	.	TRBJ2-7	.	TGTGCCAGTAGAGGTGTCTACGAGCAGTACTTC	CASRGVYEQYF
TRBV29-1	few	TRBJ1-4	.	TGCAGCGTTGCGGAAACAACTAATGAAAAACTGTTTTTT	CSVAETTNEKLFF
TRBV29-1	.	TRBJ1-1	.	TGCAGCGTTGAAGTACAGGGTGGGACTGAAGCTTTCTTT	CSVEVQGGTEAFF
TRBV25-1	few	TRBJ2-2	.	TGTGCCAGCAGTGACCACACCCGGGGGGAGCTGTTTTTT	CASSDHTRGELFF